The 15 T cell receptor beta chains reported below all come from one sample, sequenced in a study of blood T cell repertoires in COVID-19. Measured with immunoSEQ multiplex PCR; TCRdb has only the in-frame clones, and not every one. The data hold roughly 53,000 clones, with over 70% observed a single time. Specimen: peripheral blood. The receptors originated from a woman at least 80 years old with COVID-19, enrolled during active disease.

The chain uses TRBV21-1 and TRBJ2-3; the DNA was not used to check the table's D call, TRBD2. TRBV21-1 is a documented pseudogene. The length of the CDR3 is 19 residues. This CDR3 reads CASSKEDGTGNAGTDTQYF. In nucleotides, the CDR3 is TGTGCCAGCAGCAAAGAAGATGGAACCGGGAACGCGGGCACAGATACGCAGTATTTT.

CDR3 coding DNA: TGTGCCGCGCAAAAGGGGCGAGAGCAGTTCTTC. Encoded protein: CAAQKGREQFF. The V gene is TRBV6-5, the J gene TRBJ2-1, with D possibly being TRBD1 (5 bases). The CDR3 spans 11 residues. From germline, CDR1 is MNHEY and CDR2 SVGAGI. V was trimmed by 11 bases and J by 10 bases, leaving 15 bases between them.

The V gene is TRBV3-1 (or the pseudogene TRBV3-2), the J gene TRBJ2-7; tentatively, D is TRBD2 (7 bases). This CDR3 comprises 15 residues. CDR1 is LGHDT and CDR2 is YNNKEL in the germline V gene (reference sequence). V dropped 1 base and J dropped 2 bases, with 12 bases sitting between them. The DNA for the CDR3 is TGTGCCAGCAGCCAAGTGGCGGGGGCTACCTACGAGCAGTACTTC. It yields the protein CASSQVAGATYEQYF.

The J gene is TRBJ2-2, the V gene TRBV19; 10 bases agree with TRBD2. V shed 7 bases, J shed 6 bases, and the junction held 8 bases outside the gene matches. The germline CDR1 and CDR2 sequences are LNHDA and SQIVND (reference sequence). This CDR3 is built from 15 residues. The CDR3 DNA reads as TGTGCCAGTAACCCAGCGGGAGGGCGGGCCGGGGAGCTGTTTTTT. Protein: CASNPAGGRAGELFF. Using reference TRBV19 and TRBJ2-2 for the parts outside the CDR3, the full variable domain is DGGITQSPKYLFRKEGQNVTLSCEQNLNHDAMYWYRQDPGQGLRLIYYSQIVNDFQKGDIAEGYSVSREKKESFPLTVTSAQKNPTAFYLCASNPAGGRAGELFFGEGSRLTVL.

CDR3 sequence reads: CASRGQGEYGYTF. Written as DNA, the CDR3 is TGTGCCAGCAGAGGACAGGGAGAATATGGCTACACCTTC. The V call is TRBV12-3 or TRBV12-4, the J call TRBJ1-2; 8 bases fit TRBD1. The CDR3 length is 13 residues. Trimming at V came to 6 bases and at J to 5 bases, leaving 5 bases not matched to a gene.

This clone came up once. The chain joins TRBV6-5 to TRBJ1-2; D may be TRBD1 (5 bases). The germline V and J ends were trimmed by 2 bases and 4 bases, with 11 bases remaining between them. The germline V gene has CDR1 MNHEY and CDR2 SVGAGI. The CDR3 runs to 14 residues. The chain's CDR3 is CASSYGGVLYGYTF. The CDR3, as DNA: TGTGCCAGCAGTTACGGGGGGGTACTCTATGGCTACACCTTC.

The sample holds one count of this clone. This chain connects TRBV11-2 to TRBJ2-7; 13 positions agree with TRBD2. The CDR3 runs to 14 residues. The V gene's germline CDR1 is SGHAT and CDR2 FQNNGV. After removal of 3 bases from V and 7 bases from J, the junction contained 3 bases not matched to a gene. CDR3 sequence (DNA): TGTGCCAGCAGCTTTGGGACTAGCGGGAAAGAGCAGTACTTC. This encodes CASSFGTSGKEQYF.

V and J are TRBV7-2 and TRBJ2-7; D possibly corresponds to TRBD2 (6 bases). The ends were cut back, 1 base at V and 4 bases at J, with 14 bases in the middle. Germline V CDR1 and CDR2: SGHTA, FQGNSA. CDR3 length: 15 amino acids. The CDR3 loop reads CASSLGGTAGYEQYF. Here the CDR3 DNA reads TGTGCCAGCAGCTTAGGGGGGACTGCCGGGTACGAGCAGTACTTC.

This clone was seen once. CDR3 loop: CASIGGYSGANVLTF. CDR3 coding DNA: TGTGCCAGTATAGGAGGGTACTCTGGGGCCAACGTCCTGACTTTC. V and J are TRBV19 and TRBJ2-6; possible D gene TRBD2, 6 bases. CDR1 and CDR2 (germline): LNHDA, SQIVND (reference sequence). Trimming cost V 7 bases and J 0 bases, with 10 bases left between them. The CDR3 runs to 15 residues. Using reference TRBV19 and TRBJ2-6 for the parts outside the CDR3, the full variable domain is DGGITQSPKYLFRKEGQNVTLSCEQNLNHDAMYWYRQDPGQGLRLIYYSQIVNDFQKGDIAEGYSVSREKKESFPLTVTSAQKNPTAFYLCASIGGYSGANVLTFGAGSRLTVL.

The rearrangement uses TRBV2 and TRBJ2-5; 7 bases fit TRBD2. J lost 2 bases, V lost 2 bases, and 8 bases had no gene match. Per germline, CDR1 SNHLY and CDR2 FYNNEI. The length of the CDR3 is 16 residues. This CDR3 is CASSELGGSIQETQYF. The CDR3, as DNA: TGTGCCAGCAGTGAATTAGGCGGGAGCATACAAGAGACCCAGTACTTC.

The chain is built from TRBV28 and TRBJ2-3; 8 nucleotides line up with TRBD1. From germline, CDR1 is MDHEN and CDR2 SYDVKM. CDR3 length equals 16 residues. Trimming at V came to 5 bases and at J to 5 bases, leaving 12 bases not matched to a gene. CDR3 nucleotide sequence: TGTGCCAGCAGTCCCTTCCTCGGACAGGGCCGAGATACGCAGTATTTT. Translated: CASSPFLGQGRDTQYF.

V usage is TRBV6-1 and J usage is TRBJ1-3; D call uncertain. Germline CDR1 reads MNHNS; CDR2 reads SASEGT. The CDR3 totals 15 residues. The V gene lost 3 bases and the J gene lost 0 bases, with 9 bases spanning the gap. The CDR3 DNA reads TGTGCCAGCAGTGACCTCGGGGTCTCTGGAAACACCATATATTTT. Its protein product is CASSDLGVSGNTIYF.

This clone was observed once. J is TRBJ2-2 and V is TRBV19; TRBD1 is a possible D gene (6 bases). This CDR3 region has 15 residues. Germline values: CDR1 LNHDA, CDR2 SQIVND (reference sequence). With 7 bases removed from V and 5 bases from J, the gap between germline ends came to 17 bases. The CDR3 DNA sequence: TGTGCCAGTAAAACGACAGGTATTAGGACCGGGGAGCTGTTTTTT. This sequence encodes CASKTTGIRTGELFF.

The CDR3 reads CASSSATVFYEQYF. In DNA form, the CDR3 reads TGCGCCAGCAGCTCCGCGACAGTCTTCTACGAGCAGTACTTC. The chain has TRBV5-1 and TRBJ2-7, with D perhaps TRBD1 (5 bases). V was clipped by 3 bases and J by 3 bases, with 13 bases between them. Germline lookup yields CDR1 SGHRS and CDR2 YFSETQ. The CDR3 has 14 residues.

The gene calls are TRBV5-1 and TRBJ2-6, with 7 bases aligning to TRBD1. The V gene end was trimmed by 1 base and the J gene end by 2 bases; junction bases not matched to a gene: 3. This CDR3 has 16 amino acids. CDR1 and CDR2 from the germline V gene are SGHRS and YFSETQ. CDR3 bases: TGCGCCAGCAGCTTGTCAACAGGGGCTGGGGCCAACGTCCTGACTTTC. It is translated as CASSLSTGAGANVLTF.